One sample yielded the 8 T cell receptor beta chains listed below, sequenced in a study of OX40 agonist ivuxolimab in advanced cancers. The protocol was immunoSEQ multiplex PCR, while the TCRdb copy is restricted to in-frame clones and leaves out a portion. Seen here are approximately 82,000 clones, approximately 85% observed once, and the top ten hold 2% to 2.5%. Sequencing was performed on CD4+ or CD8+ T cells sorted from blood, taken in a trial of the OX40 agonist ivuxolimab. The source of these receptors is an adult with an advanced solid tumor such as melanoma, head and neck, liver or kidney cancer.

This chain's CDR3 is CASSLGRVNTGELFF. The CDR3, as DNA: TGTGCCAGCAGCTTAGGCAGGGTGAACACCGGGGAGCTGTTTTTT. The V and J genes are TRBV7-6 and TRBJ2-2; the D gene is possibly TRBD1 (5 bases). This CDR3 has 15 residues. Germline CDR1 reads SGHVS; CDR2 reads FNYEAQ. The V and J ends lost 1 base and 1 base respectively, with 7 bases between them.

V usage is TRBV11-2 and J usage is TRBJ1-4, with no clear D. In germline, CDR1 is SGHAT, CDR2 FQNNGV. Deletions cut 3 bases from V and 0 bases from J, with 11 bases between. This CDR3 is 16 amino acids long. This chain's CDR3 is CASSFFGAPTNEKLFF. The CDR3 nucleotides are TGTGCCAGCAGCTTCTTTGGAGCGCCAACTAATGAAAAACTGTTTTTT.

The CDR3 DNA reads as TGCAGCGTCGACACCTTAGCCAAAAACATTCAGTACTTC. Translation: CSVDTLAKNIQYF. The chain recombines TRBV29-1 with TRBJ2-4; unclear D gene. This CDR3 is 13 amino acids long. In germline, CDR1 is SQVTM, CDR2 ANQGSEA. V gave up 6 bases and J gave up 0 bases, with 9 bases separating them. Complete variable domain (other parts from reference TRBV29-1 and TRBJ2-4): SAVISQKPSRDICQRGTSLTIQCQVDSQVTMMFWYRQQPGQSLTLIATANQGSEATYESGFVIDKFPISRPNLTFSTLTVSNMSPEDSSIYLCSVDTLAKNIQYFGAGTRLSVL.

The chain combines TRBV4-2 with TRBJ1-4; TRBD1 matches 10 bases. After removal of 1 base from V and 11 bases from J, the junction contained 7 bases not matched to a gene. The V gene's germline CDR1 is LGHNA and CDR2 YNFKEQ. The length of the CDR3 is 15 residues. CDR3 bases: TGTGCCAGCAGCCAAGCCGGGACAGGGGCGCGGAAACTGTTTTTT. This encodes CASSQAGTGARKLFF.

The V gene is TRBV6-5, the J gene TRBJ1-1; D remains unclear. V gave up 4 bases and J gave up 5 bases, with 11 bases separating them. Germline V CDR1 and CDR2: MNHEY, SVGAGI. This CDR3 region has 13 residues. CDR3 nucleotide sequence: TGTGCCAGCAGTTTTACGGGTGGGACTGAAGCTTTCTTT. This codes for CASSFTGGTEAFF.

J is TRBJ2-7 and V is TRBV5-4; D perhaps matches TRBD1 (5 bases). Looked up from germline, CDR1 is SGHNT and CDR2 is YYREEE (reference sequence). Trimming removed 5 bases at V and 4 bases at J, with 22 bases between. This CDR3 has 16 residues. The CDR3 sequence: CASSNAKVGPGYEQYF. As DNA, the CDR3 is TGTGCCAGCAGTAACGCAAAAGTGGGGCCTGGGTACGAGCAGTACTTC.

This sequence joins TRBV23-1 and TRBJ1-4, with D hard to call. Being an ORF, TRBV23-1 has a function that is uncertain. The CDR3 length is 15 residues. Trimming stripped 7 bases from V and 3 bases from J, with 15 bases between. The CDR3 here is CASNSRGLSNEKLFF. CDR3 DNA sequence: TGCGCCAGCAATTCACGGGGTCTTTCTAATGAAAAACTGTTTTTT.

This clone was detected a few times. CDR3 nucleotides: TGTGCCAGCAGCCCCGGACAGGGGTTGGAAAACTATGGCTACACCTTC. Its translation is CASSPGQGLENYGYTF. The chain links TRBV7-9 to TRBJ1-2; 9 nucleotides line up with TRBD1. V dropped 5 bases and J dropped 2; count of bases not matched to a gene: 9. CDR3 size: 16 residues. Per germline, CDR1 SEHNR and CDR2 FQNEAQ (reference sequence). Full variable domain (missing parts from reference TRBV7-9 and TRBJ1-2): DTGVSQNPRHKITKRGQNVTFRCDPISEHNRLYWYRQTLGQGPEFLTYFQNEAQLEKSRLLSDRFSAERPKGSFSTLEIQRTEQGDSAMYLCASSPGQGLENYGYTFGSGTRLTVV.